The next 8 T cell receptor beta chains were all read from a single sample in a study of vaccination and CD4 T cells after COVID-19. Regarding treatment: roughly ten-day PBMC culture with coronavirus spike peptide pools or control peptides (ViraFEST assay). The Oncomine TCR Beta short-read assay was applied to DNA of cultured CD4+ T cells. Via MiXCR, TCRdb re-called the PCR reads, giving one row per CDR3 protein. The sample yields tens of thousands of distinct CDR3 sequences, under 70% seen once. Antigen specificity for these receptors is unknown. The specimen comprised CD4+ T cells from blood, cultured in vitro, sampled after SARS-CoV-2 vaccination. These receptors came from a human donor who received a COVID-19 vaccine.

The V and J genes are TRBV24-1 and TRBJ2-2; D remains unclear. V gave up 6 bases and J gave up 6 bases, with 16 bases separating them. Germline V lookup: CDR1 KGHDR, CDR2 SFDVKD. CDR3 length: 15 amino acids. CDR3 in DNA: TGTGCCACCAGTACCTCGACATATAGGTCCGGGGAGCTGTTTTTT. Translating it yields CATSTSTYRSGELFF.

The genes are TRBV29-1 and TRBJ2-5, with no clear D. Germline assignment: CDR1 SQVTM and CDR2 ANQGSEA. CDR3 length: 12 amino acids. V lost 5 bases to trimming and J lost 1 base, with 8 bases between them. The CDR3 DNA follows: TGCAGCGTTAAACAGTCCCAAGAGACCCAGTACTTC. Encoded protein: CSVKQSQETQYF.

V is TRBV28 and J is TRBJ1-2, with a possible D match to TRBD1 (6 bases). The CDR3 has 14 residues. Between the trimmed V and J ends, which lost 10 bases and 0 bases, there was a span of 15 bases. Germline loops: CDR1 MDHEN, CDR2 SYDVKM. DNA for the CDR3: TGTGCCACGAGAGTAGGGGGAGCTAACTATGGCTACACCTTC. Its translation: CATRVGGANYGYTF.

The chain recombines TRBV5-4 with TRBJ2-3; 14 positions agree with TRBD2. Germline V CDR1 and CDR2: SGHNT, YYREEE (reference sequence). The V and J ends lost 4 bases and 5 bases, in that order; junction bases with no gene match: 6. CDR3 size: 16 residues. DNA for the CDR3: TGTGCCAGCAGCAGACTAGCGGGGGGGCATGGAGATACGCAGTATTTT. Translation gives CASSRLAGGHGDTQYF.

The V gene is TRBV12-5, the J gene TRBJ2-1; D not resolved. Germline loops: CDR1 LGHNT, CDR2 FRNRAP. There are 12 residues in the CDR3. V lost 2 bases and J lost 9, with 8 bases in between. The CDR3 DNA follows: TGTGCTAGTGGTTTGCCCCGCACTGAGCAGTTCTTC. Its protein is CASGLPRTEQFF.

The DNA for the CDR3 is TGTGCCAGCAGAGCTACCTGGGGCCAAGAGACCCAGTACTTC. It codes for CASRATWGQETQYF. This chain links TRBV2 with TRBJ2-5, with no clear D. The V gene lost 6 bases and the J gene lost 1 base, with 12 bases spanning the gap. The CDR3 totals 14 residues. The germline gives CDR1 SNHLY, CDR2 FYNNEI.

The CDR3 here is CATSDFNEQFF. Written as DNA, the CDR3 is TGTGCCACCAGTGATTTCAATGAGCAGTTCTTC. This rearrangement joins TRBV24-1 to TRBJ2-1, with no clear D. The CDR3 loop spans 11 amino acids. The ends were cut back, 1 base at V and 6 bases at J, with 0 bases in the middle. From germline, CDR1 is KGHDR and CDR2 SFDVKD.

The chain couples TRBV6-4 to TRBJ1-2; the D gene is possibly TRBD1 (5 bases). The V end was cut by 3 bases, the J end by 8 bases, with 13 bases between. The CDR3 loop spans 13 amino acids. CDR1 and CDR2 from the germline V gene are MRHNA and SNTAGT. CDR3 in DNA: TGTGCCAGCAGTGAATCAGGGTTGGGGGGCTACACCTTC. Its protein is CASSESGLGGYTF.